Listed below are T cell receptor beta chains from one sample, sequenced in a study of cytomegalovirus exposure and HLA in healthy donors. Assay: immunoSEQ multiplex PCR; the TCRdb copy retains only in-frame clones and omits some. Among some 150,000 clones listed, roughly 87% were seen once. The material sequenced was PBMCs. The receptor source for this set is a man between 25 and 39 years old in good health and CMV-seropositive. CDR3s include the opening cysteine and the closing phenylalanine or tryptophan. A D gene is named only where the DNA matches it firmly. Not all rows give a size; the values are once, few, many and, for expanded clones, a class.

clone_size	v_call	j_call	d_call	cdr3_nt	cdr3_aa
NA	TRBV7-9	TRBJ2-3	TRBD1	TGTGCCAGCAGCGGAACAGGGGCGAGCGATACGCAGTATTTT	CASSGTGASDTQYF
NA	TRBV19	TRBJ1-2	TRBD1	TGTGCCAGTAGTACCGGGACAGGGTTAGATGGCTACACCTTC	CASSTGTGLDGYTF
NA	TRBV19	TRBJ2-7	NA	TGTGCCAGTAGTATGGCGGTTTCCTACGAGCAGTACTTC	CASSMAVSYEQYF
NA	TRBV28	TRBJ1-6	NA	TGTGCCAGCAGTTGGCAGGGATCGTCACCCCTCCACTTT	CASSWQGSSPLHF
NA	TRBV4-3	TRBJ2-7	NA	TGCGCCAGCAGCCAAGGCCAGGGATATGTTTACGAGCAGTACTTC	CASSQGQGYVYEQYF
NA	TRBV5-1	TRBJ2-2	NA	TGCGCCAGCGCCTCATTCCGCGAAACGAACACCGGGGAGCTGTTTTTT	CASASFRETNTGELFF
NA	TRBV4-1	TRBJ1-4	NA	TGCGCCAGCAGCCAAGATTTTCACGGAGAAGAAGCAACTAATGAAAAACTGTTTTTT	CASSQDFHGEEATNEKLFF
NA	TRBV4-1	TRBJ2-7	TRBD1	TGCGCCAGCAGCCTACAAACAGGGGGAGCCTACGAGCAGTACTTC	CASSLQTGGAYEQYF
NA	TRBV29-1	TRBJ1-4	TRBD1	TGCAGCGTCCGGGACAGGTTTTCTTCAGCTAATGAAAAACTGTTTTTT	CSVRDRFSSANEKLFF
NA	TRBV7-2	TRBJ1-4	TRBD1	TGTGCCAGCAGCTTAGCACTGACAGGGGGGCATGAAAAACTGTTTTTT	CASSLALTGGHEKLFF
NA	TRBV19	TRBJ1-6	NA	TGTGCCAGTAGTTGGGGCGAACTTAATTCACCCCTCCACTTT	CASSWGELNSPLHF
NA	TRBV7-9	TRBJ2-7	TRBD2	TGTGCCAGCAGCCTCGGGGGGGCGGGAGCCCACTCCTACGAGCAGTACTTC	CASSLGGAGAHSYEQYF
NA	TRBV12-5	TRBJ1-5	NA	TGTGCTAGTGGTTTGATAGAGAATCAGCCCCAGCATTTT	CASGLIENQPQHF
NA	TRBV5-8	TRBJ2-3	NA	TGTGCCAGCAGCTTGTGGGGCACGAGAGATACGCAGTATTTT	CASSLWGTRDTQYF
once	TRBV6-1	TRBJ2-1	NA	TGTGCCAGCAGTGAAGTAGAGCAGCAGTTCTTC	CASSEVEQQFF
NA	TRBV6-5	TRBJ1-2	TRBD1	TGTGCCAGCACCTATGAGGCAGGGGGCTACTATGGCTACACCTTC	CASTYEAGGYYGYTF
NA	TRBV7-6	TRBJ2-7	NA	TGTGCCAGCAGCCATGGGAGCGGCCCCTACGAGCAGTACTTC	CASSHGSGPYEQYF
NA	TRBV18	TRBJ1-5	TRBD1	TGTGCCAGCTCACAAGGGACAGGGGACCAGCCCCAGCATTTT	CASSQGTGDQPQHF
NA	TRBV19	TRBJ1-5	TRBD1	TGTGCCAGTAGTCCCAGGGACAGGGGTTTCAATCAGCCCCAGCATTTT	CASSPRDRGFNQPQHF
NA	TRBV7-2	TRBJ1-5	NA	TGTGCCAGCAGCTTGGGGGGGGGAGATCAGCCCCAGCATTTT	CASSLGGGDQPQHF
NA	TRBV18	TRBJ1-3	NA	TGTGCCAGTTTCCGGGACGGAGGGGTTACTGGAAACACCATATATTTT	CASFRDGGVTGNTIYF
NA	TRBV6-1	TRBJ2-5	TRBD2	TGTGCCAGCAGTTTTACTAGCGGGGGACGAGAGACCCAGTACTTC	CASSFTSGGRETQYF
NA	TRBV5-4	TRBJ2-3	TRBD2	TGTGCCAGCAGCTCCCGACTAGCGGGGGTCACAGATACGCAGTATTTT	CASSSRLAGVTDTQYF
NA	TRBV5-6	TRBJ2-5	TRBD2	TGTGCCAGCAGCTTGGGACTAGCGAGGACCCAGTACTTC	CASSLGLARTQYF
NA	TRBV7-2	TRBJ2-5	TRBD2	TGTGCCAGCAGCTTACTTAGCGGGAAGGAGACCCAGTACTTC	CASSLLSGKETQYF
NA	TRBV28	TRBJ1-5	NA	TGTGCCAGCAGTGCCCTCGGGGGTAAGATCTATCAGCCCCAGCATTTT	CASSALGGKIYQPQHF
NA	TRBV7-8	TRBJ1-6	TRBD1	TGTGCCAGCAGCCTAACAGGGGGCGCATCCCCAACTTCACCCCTCCACTTT	CASSLTGGASPTSPLHF
NA	TRBV14	TRBJ1-1	NA	TGTGCCAGCAGCCCCATGGACACAGAAGCTTTCTTT	CASSPMDTEAFF
NA	TRBV28	TRBJ1-2	NA	TGTGCCTGCTCGGGAAACTATGGCTACACCTTC	CACSGNYGYTF
NA	TRBV7-9	TRBJ2-3	TRBD2	TGTGCCAGCAGCATTGGACTAGCGGGAGGGCCGGGAAAACCAGATACGCAGTATTTT	CASSIGLAGGPGKPDTQYF
NA	TRBV21-1	TRBJ2-1	NA	TGTGCCAGCAGTCCTCCTCTAGCGGGTTACTACAATGAGCAGTTCTTC	CASSPPLAGYYNEQFF
NA	TRBV6-5	TRBJ1-1	NA	TGTGCCAGCAGTTACGCGGGGATGAACACTGAAGCTTTCTTT	CASSYAGMNTEAFF
few	TRBV10-3	TRBJ2-2	NA	TGTGCCATCAGTCCCTCTACCCACACCGGGGAGCTGTTTTTT	CAISPSTHTGELFF
NA	TRBV5-4	TRBJ2-3	TRBD2	TGTGCCAGCAGCTGGGAGAGCGGGAGGGCCGGAGATACGCAGTATTTT	CASSWESGRAGDTQYF
NA	TRBV4-2	TRBJ2-1	TRBD1	TGTGCCAGCAGCCAAGTAACCGGGACAGGGGGCTCGGAGCAGTTCTTC	CASSQVTGTGGSEQFF
NA	TRBV2	TRBJ2-5	TRBD1	TGTGCCAGCATGTGGGACAGGGGACGTGAGACCCAGTACTTC	CASMWDRGRETQYF
NA	TRBV2	TRBJ2-1	NA	TGTGCCAGCAGTGAAGCAGACGGGAGACTACGCAATGAGCAGTTCTTC	CASSEADGRLRNEQFF
NA	TRBV5-6	TRBJ1-1	TRBD1	TGTGCCAGCAGCTTTGGCAGGGGGATGAACACTGAAGCTTTCTTT	CASSFGRGMNTEAFF
few	TRBV15	TRBJ1-5	NA	TGTGCCACCAGCTCCGCTTTCGGGGAGGGTCAGCCCCAGCATTTT	CATSSAFGEGQPQHF
NA	TRBV10-2	TRBJ2-6	NA	TGCGCCAGCGGATGGAGTTCTGGGGCCAACGTCCTGACTTTC	CASGWSSGANVLTF
NA	TRBV11-3	TRBJ2-1	TRBD2	TGTGCCAGCAGCTTAGTTACTAGCGGTGGCAATGAGCAGTTCTTC	CASSLVTSGGNEQFF
NA	TRBV30	TRBJ2-2	TRBD1	TGTGCCTGGAACGCCCGGACAGGGCCGACCGGGGAGCTGTTTTTT	CAWNARTGPTGELFF
NA	TRBV6-5	TRBJ2-7	TRBD1	TGTGCCAGCAGTTACCAACGGGACAGGGTCTACGAGCAGTACTTC	CASSYQRDRVYEQYF
few	TRBV5-6	TRBJ2-2	TRBD1	TGTGCCAGCAGCTATGGGGACAGGGACACCGGGGAGCTGTTTTTT	CASSYGDRDTGELFF
once	TRBV5-4	TRBJ2-4	TRBD1	TGTGCCAGCAGCTTGGGAGGGACAGGGGCACAGAACATTCAGTACTTC	CASSLGGTGAQNIQYF
NA	TRBV2	TRBJ2-1	TRBD1	TGTGCCAGCAGCCGGACAGGGGACAATGAGCAGTTCTTC	CASSRTGDNEQFF
NA	TRBV9	TRBJ1-1	NA	TGTGCCAGCAGCGTAGTGGGCCCCGGGAACACTGAAGCTTTCTTT	CASSVVGPGNTEAFF
NA	TRBV23-1	TRBJ2-5	NA	TGCGCCAGCAGACCAGGTTCTAGCGAAATTTCAGAGACCCAGTACTTC	CASRPGSSEISETQYF
NA	TRBV28	TRBJ1-2	NA	TGTGCCAGCAGTTCCCCATCCGGGACAAGTTATGGCTACACCTTC	CASSSPSGTSYGYTF
NA	TRBV10-1	TRBJ2-2	TRBD1	TGCGCCAGCAGTGACCAGGACAGGGGAAGTTCCGGGGAGCTGTTTTTT	CASSDQDRGSSGELFF